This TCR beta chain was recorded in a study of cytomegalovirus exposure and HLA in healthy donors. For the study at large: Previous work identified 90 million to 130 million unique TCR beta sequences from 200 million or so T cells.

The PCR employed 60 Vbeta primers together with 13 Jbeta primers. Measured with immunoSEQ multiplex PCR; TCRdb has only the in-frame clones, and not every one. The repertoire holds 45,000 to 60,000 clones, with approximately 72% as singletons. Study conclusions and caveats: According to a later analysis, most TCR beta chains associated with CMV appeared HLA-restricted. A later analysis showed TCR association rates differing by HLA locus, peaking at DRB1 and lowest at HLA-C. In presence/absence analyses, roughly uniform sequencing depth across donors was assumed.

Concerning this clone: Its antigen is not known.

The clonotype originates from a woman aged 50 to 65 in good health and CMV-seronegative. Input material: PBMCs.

The CDR3 sequence is CATSRDRGDTQYF. The CDR3, as DNA: TGTGCCACCAGCAGAGATCGGGGAGATACGCAGTATTTT. The chain recombines TRBV15 with TRBJ2-3, with D perhaps matching TRBD2 (5 bases). Germline CDR1 and CDR2: LNHNV and YYDKDF (reference sequence). The CDR3 runs to 13 residues. Trimming shortened V by 0 bases and J by 5 bases, and 6 bases separated the two germline ends.